The rows below give T cell receptor beta chains drawn from one sample of a study of blood T cell repertoires in COVID-19. Profiled with immunoSEQ multiplex PCR; TCRdb holds only in-frame clones, not every one. Of around 260,000 clones listed, 80% to 95% were seen once; the top ten hold 0.9% to 1.2%. The sample taken for sequencing was PBMCs or T cells enriched from blood (not recorded which). The origin of the receptors is a woman aged 30 to 39 who had recovered from COVID-19. Both conserved end residues are part of each CDR3. A D gene is named only where the DNA matches it firmly.

cdr3_aa | v_call | d_call
CASSLDASGVIYEQYF | TRBV5-1 | TRBD2
CASTSGAYDLKPAKNIQYF | TRBV28 | -
CASSESRSGGYNEQFF | TRBV10-1 | TRBD2
CASSELGQGNNQPQHF | TRBV19 | TRBD1
CASSGEDRGGEKLFF | TRBV7-9 | TRBD1
CASSSPSGGAHYEQYF | TRBV7-2 | -
CASSFLTGGTDTQYF | TRBV6-5 | TRBD1
CRRAQETQYF | TRBV20-1 | -
CAWAGFPYNEQFF | TRBV30 | -
CASSLAGDVETQYF | TRBV7-6 | -
CASSYSLTQFF | TRBV6-6 | -
CASRQGPNEKLFF | TRBV19 | TRBD1
CASSSMGTGTQHF | TRBV27 | -
CASSPVPGQGPDTQYF | TRBV19 | TRBD1
CASSPRNEQFF | TRBV6-6 | -
CASSPLISGGISDTQYF | TRBV23-1 | TRBD1
CASSSYPRDRGEGYTF | TRBV7-8 | TRBD1
CASSHHRETGTTNEKLFF | TRBV5-4 | -
CASSLVALGTGGEETQYF | TRBV13 | TRBD1
CASSAGTGGTNQPQHF | TRBV19 | TRBD1
CASQGGQPHQPQHF | TRBV28 | TRBD1
CASQGSLNEKLFF | TRBV27 | -
CASSPGEAILPHEQYF | TRBV6-2/TRBV6-3 | -
CASSDSNSPLHF | TRBV2 | -
CATGSSNEQFF | TRBV19 | -
CASSSSGSPLHF | TRBV27 | -
CATSDTQGWGTDTQYF | TRBV24-1 | TRBD1
CASSTGGTGGGEQFF | TRBV5-1 | TRBD1
CASSPRTGGYNEQFF | TRBV7-2 | TRBD1
CASNQGGYNSPLHF | TRBV19 | -
CASSRDINSGNTIYF | TRBV11-2 | -
CASSPEVNEKLFF | TRBV18 | -
CASSLAGGTGELFF | TRBV14 | -
CASSSSGLAGNYQETQYF | TRBV11-2 | TRBD2
CASSLTALAAQNYEQYF | TRBV7-8 | -
CASMLAGGPNYEQYF | TRBV7-2 | TRBD2
CAITREGLGELFF | TRBV10-3 | TRBD2
CASTLPGQISGDF | TRBV28 | TRBD1
CASSQGSGSAYEQYF | TRBV4-1 | TRBD2
CASRVEGLAANEQFF | TRBV2 | TRBD2
CASSPDSGDTEAFF | TRBV18 | -
CATSDPRGGWNYGYTF | TRBV15 | -
CAMGTSGSADTQYF | TRBV10-3 | TRBD2
CATSDPRAGVRGLRNNEQFF | TRBV24-1 | TRBD2
CSGLLNYEQYF | TRBV20-1 | -
CASSPQGQGANSEQFF | TRBV18 | TRBD1
CASSPRTTSGSTDTQYF | TRBV9 | TRBD2
CASSQERPPRNEQFF | TRBV3-1/TRBV3-2 | -
CASRRPREPSTNEKLFF | TRBV12-2 | -
CSVWLAGNSYNEQFF | TRBV29-1 | TRBD2
CASRQRGTGVYEQYF | TRBV6-5 | TRBD1
CASSLIAGASQYF | TRBV12-3/TRBV12-4 | TRBD2
CASGRAGDSYEQYF | TRBV27 | TRBD2